This T cell receptor (beta chain) appears in the sequencing data of a study of cytomegalovirus exposure and HLA in healthy donors. Study context: Counted in an early data release were about 86 million unique TCRs from HLA-typed donors.

Trimming took off 4 bases at V and 2 bases at J, with 17 bases between the two ends. CDR3 length equals 16 residues. Germline CDR1 and CDR2: SGHTA and FQGNSA. The PCR used 60 Vbeta and 13 Jbeta primers. TCRdb keeps only in-frame clones here, not all; method: immunoSEQ multiplex PCR. The table records 210,000 or so clones, approximately 80% of them present only once. Study-wide results and limits: Follow-up analysis found HLA locus-dependent TCR association rates, highest for DRB1 and lowest for HLA-C.

Comments on this clone: Its antigen is unknown.

The TCR originated in a boy aged 2 to 10 in good health and CMV-seronegative. The material sequenced was PBMCs. The rearrangement links TRBV7-2 to TRBJ1-2; a possible D gene is TRBD1 (6 bases). The CDR3 coding sequence is TGTGCCAGCAGCTCCCGAATAGTAACAGGGAACTATGGCTACACCTTC. Its protein is CASSSRIVTGNYGYTF.